The source of this T cell receptor (beta chain) is a study of OX40 agonist ivuxolimab in advanced cancers. At the level of the study: A mean age of roughly 60 years, range roughly 20 to 85, was recorded, and under 85% were male. One patient with hepatocellular carcinoma and two with cutaneous melanoma, three in all, had partial responses. Study results and limitations: Clonal expansion in partial responders at 0.1-3.0 mg/kg ranked among the lowest.

Sequencing used immunoSEQ multiplex PCR; TCRdb keeps in-frame clones, though not all of them. The sample includes 70,000 to 90,000 clones, around 91% of them seen just once. This CDR3 contains 16 residues. Germline assignment: CDR1 MNHNS and CDR2 SASEGT. Details on this clone: Its target is not known. An end of the junction does not agree with germline; a read error may underlie this.

Specimen: CD4+ or CD8+ T cells sorted from blood, collected in a trial of the OX40 agonist ivuxolimab. This sequence joins TRBV6-1 and TRBJ1-2; 8 nucleotides match TRBD1. This TCR derives from an adult with an advanced solid tumor such as melanoma, head and neck, liver or kidney cancer. The CDR3 reads CASSQAATGVNYGYTF. CDR3 in DNA: TGTGCCAGCAGTCAAGCTGCGACAGGGGTTAACTATGGCTACACCTTC.